This note documents a single T cell receptor (beta chain) sequence. Its antigen is unknown. Cells were stimulated nonspecifically with anti-CD3/anti-CD28 magnetic beads. Sorting of responding CD4+ T cells relied on upregulated CD40 ligand together with CD69. Germline V gene data show CDR1 as SGHRS and CDR2 as YFSETQ. V shed 0 bases and J 2 bases; nucleotides not matched to a gene: 5. There are 16 residues in the CDR3. These data originate in a study of persistence of HIV-infected CD4 T cells. The wider study: Blood samples, up to about 200 mL, came from multiple time points, except two leukapheresis donors sampled once.

The immunoSEQ assay was version 4, run in survey mode. The assay was immunoSEQ multiplex PCR, and TCRdb's table has in-frame clones only and misses some. The data hold roughly 43,000 clones, with about 89% observed a single time. The starting material was CD4+ T cells sorted from PBMCs after roughly 18-hour stimulation, obtained from a patient who received antiretroviral therapy. V usage is TRBV5-1 and J usage is TRBJ2-3; 8 bases align to TRBD2. The receptor was isolated from an adult man with HIV who was CMV-seropositive. In nucleotides, the CDR3 is TGCGCCAGCAGCTTGGACAGCGGGGGATTCACAGATACGCAGTATTTT. It codes for CASSLDSGGFTDTQYF.